These 26 T cell receptor beta chains were all obtained from the same sample, sequenced in a study of T cells in pancreatic ductal adenocarcinoma. Data came from immunoSEQ multiplex PCR; TCRdb stores just in-frame clones and leaves some out. The table has several thousand clones, around nine tenths seen once; the top ten hold 4.5% to 6.5%. The selected patients with pancreatic ductal adenocarcinoma had surgery but no neoadjuvant therapy. The source material was pancreatic tumor tissue. The receptors were sampled from a human donor with pancreatic ductal adenocarcinoma.

V gene TRBV27 combines with J gene TRBJ2-3, with D tentatively TRBD1 (5 bases). V was cut by 9 bases and J by 2 bases, with 18 bases left in between. Looked up from germline, CDR1 is MNHEY and CDR2 is SMNVEV (reference sequence). The CDR3 sequence is 15 residues long. CDR3 bases: TGTGCCAGTCAGCCAGGGTTTTCAGTCACAGATACGCAGTATTTT. This codes for CASQPGFSVTDTQYF.

The chain recombines TRBV18 with TRBJ2-3, with D hard to call. The V gene's germline CDR1 is KGHSH and CDR2 LQKENI. The CDR3 extends over 15 amino acids. Trimming stripped 3 bases from V and 0 bases from J, with 10 bases between. The CDR3 is CASSPSWVSTDTQYF. DNA for the CDR3: TGTGCCAGCTCACCTAGTTGGGTCAGCACAGATACGCAGTATTTT. Using reference TRBV18 and TRBJ2-3 for the parts outside the CDR3, the full variable domain is NAGVMQNPRHLVRRRGQEARLRCSPMKGHSHVYWYRQLPEEGLKFMVYLQKENIIDESGMPKERFSAEFPKEGPSILRIQQVVRGDSAAYFCASSPSWVSTDTQYFGPGTRLTVL.

This clone appeared a single time. V and J are TRBV11-2 and TRBJ1-1, with D possibly matching TRBD1 (6 bases). Per the germline V gene, CDR1 is SGHAT and CDR2 is FQNNGV. The CDR3 covers 13 residues. Trimming took off 2 bases at V and 8 bases at J, with 12 bases between the two ends. The CDR3 DNA reads TGTGCCAGCAGCTTAAGGGACACTTTGGAAGCTTTCTTT. Its translation: CASSLRDTLEAFF.

V usage is TRBV6-1 and J usage is TRBJ1-5; D gene uncertain. Germline V gene sequence: CDR1 MNHNS, CDR2 SASEGT. CDR3 size: 13 residues. The V end lost 5 bases, the J end lost 7 bases, and 12 bases lay between the germline ends. CDR3 sequence: CASSIGARQPQHF. The CDR3 coding sequence is TGTGCCAGCAGTATCGGAGCGAGGCAGCCCCAGCATTTT.

The chain joins TRBV7-2 to TRBJ1-2; TRBD1 is a possible D gene (6 bases). Between the trimmed V and J ends, which lost 5 bases and 4 bases, there was a span of 11 bases. The CDR3 length is 13 residues. Germline V gene data show CDR1 as SGHTA and CDR2 as FQGNSA. Here the CDR3 reads CASSPDSSYGYTF. The CDR3 nucleotides read TGTGCCAGCAGCCCGGACAGTTCCTATGGCTACACCTTC.

The chain uses TRBV5-1 and TRBJ2-5; 11 bases are shared with TRBD1. Germline lookup yields CDR1 SGHRS and CDR2 YFSETQ. V was pared by 0 bases and J by 1 base, with 2 bases of the junction left unmatched. The CDR3 loop spans 16 amino acids. The CDR3 loop is CASSLVGTGGQETQYF. As DNA, the CDR3 is TGCGCCAGCAGCTTGGTCGGGACAGGGGGCCAAGAGACCCAGTACTTC.

This chain links TRBV5-4 with TRBJ1-5, with D unclear. CDR3 length: 13 amino acids. Looked up from germline, CDR1 is SGHNT and CDR2 is YYREEE (reference sequence). The V gene lost 8 bases and the J gene lost 0 bases, with 9 bases spanning the gap. The CDR3 region is CARRLHSNQPQHF. The CDR3 nucleotides are TGTGCCAGAAGGCTCCATAGCAATCAGCCCCAGCATTTT.

The genes are TRBV2 and TRBJ1-1; D ambiguous. CDR3 size: 11 residues. V gave up 2 bases and J gave up 10 bases, with 8 bases separating them. Germline V CDR1 and CDR2: SNHLY, FYNNEI. CDR3: CASSELRLAFF. In DNA, the CDR3 is TGTGCCAGCAGTGAATTGAGGTTAGCTTTCTTT.

There are a few counts of this clone. The chain couples TRBV15 to TRBJ2-2; either TRBD1 or TRBD2 may fit D (5 bases each). Germline CDR1 is LNHNV and CDR2 is YYDKDF (reference sequence). Trimming removed 1 base at V and 4 bases at J, with 19 bases between. This CDR3 region has 18 residues. The CDR3 sequence is CATSRGPEGWGSTGELFF. For the CDR3, the DNA is TGTGCCACCAGCAGAGGTCCCGAGGGTTGGGGCAGCACCGGGGAGCTGTTTTTT.

This rearrangement joins TRBV6-5 to TRBJ2-3; possibly TRBD1 for D (6 bases). Per germline, CDR1 MNHEY and CDR2 SVGAGI. V shed 6 bases and J shed 4 bases, with 14 bases lying between them. CDR3 size: 14 residues. The DNA for the CDR3 is TGTGCCAGCAGAGTGGACAGAATCGCAGATACGCAGTATTTT. It is translated as CASRVDRIADTQYF.

V usage is TRBV6-6 and J usage is TRBJ2-7; 11 bases fit TRBD1. The CDR3 loop spans 14 amino acids. The V and J ends lost 8 bases and 2 bases, in that order; junction bases with no gene match: 5. Looked up from germline, CDR1 is MNHNY and CDR2 is SVGAGI (reference sequence). The CDR3 loop is CASVPGQGAYEQYF. The CDR3 nucleotides read TGTGCCAGCGTCCCGGGACAGGGGGCCTACGAGCAGTACTTC.

The CDR3, as DNA: TGTGCCAGCAGTTATCGGAAGATAAGCACAGATACGCAGTATTTT. Its translation is CASSYRKISTDTQYF. The chain is built from TRBV6-5 and TRBJ2-3, with D unclear. This CDR3 has 15 residues. The V end lost 3 bases, the J end lost 0 bases, and 10 bases lay between the germline ends. The germline CDR1 and CDR2 sequences are MNHEY and SVGAGI.

This chain connects TRBV28 to TRBJ2-2, with D tentatively TRBD1 or TRBD2 (7 bases each). This CDR3 has 18 amino acids. The V gene's germline CDR1 is MDHEN and CDR2 SYDVKM. Trimming cost V 5 bases and J 1 base, with 20 bases left between them. CDR3 amino acids: CASSLYRGQRGNTGELFF. CDR3 sequence (DNA): TGTGCCAGCAGTCTATATAGGGGGCAGCGGGGGAACACCGGGGAGCTGTTTTTT.

This rearrangement joins TRBV18 to TRBJ1-1; TRBD1 matches at 9 bases. Germline CDR1 and CDR2: KGHSH and LQKENI. There are 18 residues in the CDR3. The V segment lost 1 base and the J segment 3 bases; nucleotides outside the gene matches: 12. CDR3 region: CASSPQSTGGATYTEAFF. The CDR3 bases are TGTGCCAGCTCACCACAGAGTACAGGGGGCGCGACGTACACTGAAGCTTTCTTT. The full variable domain, with the rest looked up from reference TRBV18 and TRBJ1-1, is NAGVMQNPRHLVRRRGQEARLRCSPMKGHSHVYWYRQLPEEGLKFMVYLQKENIIDESGMPKERFSAEFPKEGPSILRIQQVVRGDSAAYFCASSPQSTGGATYTEAFFGQGTRLTVV.

This chain joins TRBV6-6 and TRBJ1-2, with D maybe TRBD1 (5 bases). V lost 5 bases and J lost 2, with 9 bases in between. Germline CDR1 reads MNHNY; CDR2 reads SVGAGI (reference sequence). The CDR3 contains 13 residues. The CDR3 bases are TGTGCCAGCAGTCCGGACAAAAACTATGGCTACACCTTC. Its protein product is CASSPDKNYGYTF.

V and J are TRBV10-2 and TRBJ2-5, with TRBD1 matching over 8 bases. The CDR3 is 14 amino acids. With 8 bases clipped from V and 11 bases from J, the junction kept 16 bases outside the gene matches. In germline, CDR1 is WSHSY, CDR2 SAAADI. Here the CDR3 reads CASRNTGGSNEQYF. The CDR3 DNA is TGCGCCAGCCGAAATACAGGGGGATCTAATGAGCAGTACTTC.

The chain has TRBV7-9 and TRBJ2-2, with 10 bases aligning to TRBD1. Looked up from germline, CDR1 is SEHNR and CDR2 is FQNEAQ (reference sequence). This CDR3 has 16 residues. V lost 4 bases to trimming and J lost 3 bases; unmatched junction nucleotides: 5. The CDR3: CASSSRDRGDTGELFF. CDR3 nucleotide sequence: TGTGCCAGCAGCTCCCGGGACAGGGGTGACACCGGGGAGCTGTTTTTT. The whole variable domain, filled in from reference TRBV7-9 and TRBJ2-2, reads DTGVSQNPRHKITKRGQNVTFRCDPISEHNRLYWYRQTLGQGPEFLTYFQNEAQLEKSRLLSDRFSAERPKGSFSTLEIQRTEQGDSAMYLCASSSRDRGDTGELFFGEGSRLTVL.

In this sample, this clone turned up a few times. This sequence joins TRBV10-1 and TRBJ2-1; D uncertain. V was pared by 2 bases and J by 0 bases, with 11 bases between. Germline V gene lookup returns CDR1 WNHNN and CDR2 SYGVQD (reference sequence). This CDR3 comprises 16 residues. In DNA, the CDR3 is TGCGCCAGCAGTGAGGTTTTTGAGAGCTCCTACAATGAGCAGTTCTTC. It codes for CASSEVFESSYNEQFF.

The chain is built from TRBV2 and TRBJ1-1; the D is unclear. The CDR3 totals 12 residues. Germline V gene sequence: CDR1 SNHLY, CDR2 FYNNEI. Trimming removed 6 bases from V and 0 bases from J, with 5 bases in between. The CDR3 sequence: CASRGMNTEAFF. The DNA for the CDR3 is TGTGCCAGCAGGGGGATGAACACTGAAGCTTTCTTT.

The V and J genes are TRBV2 and TRBJ1-1; 10 bases agree with TRBD1. Germline trimming cut 6 bases from V and 10 bases from J; bases unmatched to any gene: 5. The CDR3 runs to 12 residues. The V gene's germline CDR1 is SNHLY and CDR2 FYNNEI. As DNA, the CDR3 is TGTGCCAGCAGCGCCGACAGGGGGCTAGCTTTCTTT. This sequence encodes CASSADRGLAFF. Full variable domain (missing parts from reference TRBV2 and TRBJ1-1): EPEVTQTPSHQVTQMGQEVILRCVPISNHLYFYWYRQILGQKVEFLVSFYNNEISEKSEIFDDQFSVERPDGSNFTLKIRSTKLEDSAMYFCASSADRGLAFFGQGTRLTVV.

The rearrangement uses TRBV6-5 and TRBJ1-2; TRBD1 agrees at 8 bases. Per the germline V gene, CDR1 is MNHEY and CDR2 is SVGAGI. The CDR3 spans 13 residues. V was pared by 6 bases and J by 2 bases, with 2 bases of the junction left unmatched. CDR3 sequence (DNA): TGTGCCAGCAGACCAGGGGGCAACTATGGCTACACCTTC. Translating gives CASRPGGNYGYTF.

The V call is TRBV27, the J call TRBJ2-6; TRBD2 might be the D (6 bases). V shed 5 bases and J shed 0 bases, with 11 bases lying between them. Germline V lookup: CDR1 MNHEY, CDR2 SMNVEV (reference sequence). The CDR3 is 16 amino acids. CDR3 DNA sequence: TGTGCCAGCAGTAGGGACTCAGACTCTGGGGCCAACGTCCTGACTTTC. Translation: CASSRDSDSGANVLTF.

The chain joins TRBV11-2 to TRBJ1-2; 9 nucleotides match TRBD1. Germline trimming cut 6 bases from V and 5 bases from J; bases unmatched to any gene: 7. This CDR3 is 14 amino acids long. Germline values: CDR1 SGHAT, CDR2 FQNNGV. This chain's CDR3 is CASSLGQGLYGYTF. CDR3 bases: TGTGCCAGCAGTCTCGGACAGGGGTTGTATGGCTACACCTTC. The variable domain in full, completed from reference TRBV11-2 and TRBJ1-2, reads EAGVAQSPRYKIIEKRQSVAFWCNPISGHATLYWYQQILGQGPKLLIQFQNNGVVDDSQLPKDRFSAERLKGVDSTLKIQPAKLEDSAVYLCASSLGQGLYGYTFGSGTRLTVV.

J is TRBJ2-5 and V is TRBV5-8; D is unclear. V was clipped by 2 bases and J by 2 bases, with 10 bases between them. The CDR3 runs 14 residues. Germline V CDR1 and CDR2: SGHTS, YDEGEE. The CDR3 region is CASSFGLPQETQYF. CDR3 nucleotides: TGTGCCAGCAGCTTTGGTCTACCACAAGAGACCCAGTACTTC.

This sequence joins TRBV5-6 and TRBJ1-1; tentative D call: TRBD1 (5 bases). CDR3 length equals 14 residues. Per germline, CDR1 SGHDT and CDR2 YYEEEE. Trimming took off 2 bases at V and 6 bases at J, with 14 bases between the two ends. For the CDR3, the DNA is TGTGCCAGCAGCTTCAGGGCCCGGGTCGCTGAAGCTTTCTTT. This translates into CASSFRARVAEAFF.

This chain joins TRBV7-2 and TRBJ1-1; D may be TRBD1 (5 bases). The CDR3 totals 13 residues. Germline-derived CDR1 and CDR2 are SGHTA and FQGNSA. Trimming removed 3 bases at V and 7 bases at J, with 12 bases between. The CDR3 loop reads CASSFRDGIEAFF. The CDR3 DNA sequence: TGTGCCAGCAGCTTTCGGGACGGCATTGAAGCTTTCTTT.